Below are 19 T cell receptor beta chains sequenced from a single sample in a study of cytomegalovirus exposure and HLA in healthy donors. Primers: 60 Vbeta forward and 13 Jbeta reverse. The method was immunoSEQ multiplex PCR; TCRdb's version includes in-frame clones alone and lacks a portion of them. The sample contains under 200,000 clones, approximately 85% of which appear only once. The sample comprised PBMCs. The receptors were sampled from a woman in her fifties or sixties in good health and CMV-seronegative.

The rearrangement uses TRBV5-8 and TRBJ1-5; D remains ambiguous. This CDR3 has 15 amino acids. Germline V CDR1 and CDR2: SGHTS, YDEGEE. V was cut by 2 bases and J by 0 bases, with 9 bases left in between. CDR3: CASSFEGDSNQPQHF. The DNA for the CDR3 is TGTGCCAGCAGCTTTGAGGGTGATAGCAATCAGCCCCAGCATTTT.

A remark on this clone: At one end, the junction sequence differs from germline, possibly due to a read error. V usage is TRBV7-9 and J usage is TRBJ1-1; D remains ambiguous. CDR3 length: 15 residues. The V gene's germline CDR1 is SEHNR and CDR2 FQNEAQ (reference sequence). The CDR3 DNA is TGTTCCAGCAGCTCCCGGGGAGGGAGGGACACTGAAGCTTTCTTT. This codes for CSSSSRGGRDTEAFF.

J is TRBJ2-5 and V is TRBV28; 11 positions match TRBD2. CDR1 is MDHEN and CDR2 is SYDVKM in the germline V gene. Trimming removed 2 bases from V and 4 bases from J; junction bases left unmatched: 3. This CDR3 region has 15 residues. CDR3 residues: CASSLTSGSSETQYF. The CDR3 nucleotides read TGTGCCAGCAGTTTAACTAGCGGGAGTTCAGAGACCCAGTACTTC.

This clone was detected only once. The chain employs TRBV19 and TRBJ2-1, with TRBD2 identical over 11 bases. CDR3 length equals 15 residues. The V segment lost 3 bases and the J segment 9 bases; nucleotides outside the gene matches: 7. The V gene's germline CDR1 is LNHDA and CDR2 SQIVND (reference sequence). The CDR3 loop is CASSIPVSGRGEQFF. The DNA of the CDR3 is TGTGCCAGTAGTATTCCCGTTAGCGGGAGGGGTGAGCAGTTCTTC.

The chain couples TRBV9 to TRBJ2-5, with TRBD1 matching 8 bases. This CDR3 spans 15 amino acids. The germline V gene encodes CDR1 SGDLS and CDR2 YYNGEE. After removal of 4 bases from V and 6 bases from J, the junction contained 11 bases not matched to a gene. The CDR3 bases are TGTGCCAGCAGCCCGCGGGACAGGCAAGATCAGACCCAGTACTTC. Its translation is CASSPRDRQDQTQYF.

The chain uses TRBV30 and TRBJ2-1; no clear D. This CDR3 spans 15 amino acids. Trimming removed 7 bases from V and 7 bases from J, with 23 bases in between. The germline gives CDR1 GTSNPN, CDR2 SVGIG (reference sequence). The CDR3 nucleotides read TGTGCCTCCCAATCTGCTCGGGTCTCGAGGAATGAGCAGTTCTTC. This gives the protein CASQSARVSRNEQFF.

V gene TRBV7-9 combines with J gene TRBJ1-4; tentatively, D is TRBD1 (6 bases). V lost 1 base to trimming and J lost 4 bases, with 7 bases between them. This CDR3 has 14 residues. Germline CDR1 SEHNR, CDR2 FQNEAQ (reference sequence). The CDR3 sequence: CASSLDRDNEKLFF. In DNA, the CDR3 is TGTGCCAGCAGCTTAGACAGGGATAATGAAAAACTGTTTTTT.

This rearrangement joins TRBV28 to TRBJ2-7; TRBD1 matches at 10 bases. V was clipped by 6 bases and J by 2 bases; unmatched bases: 10. This CDR3 has 16 residues. Looked up from germline, CDR1 is MDHEN and CDR2 is SYDVKM. This CDR3 is CASRTTFGTGAYEQYF. CDR3 sequence (DNA): TGTGCCAGCAGGACTACTTTTGGGACAGGGGCCTACGAGCAGTACTTC.

As regards this clone: The same CDR3 arises from other DNA sequences in this sample as well. The genes are TRBV28 and TRBJ1-1; D remains unclear. The CDR3 runs 13 residues. V dropped 5 bases and J dropped 1 base, with 8 bases sitting between them. The germline CDR1 and CDR2 sequences are MDHEN and SYDVKM. The CDR3 loop is CASSGGGNTEAFF. The CDR3 DNA reads as TGTGCCAGCAGTGGCGGCGGGAACACTGAAGCTTTCTTT.

The gene calls are TRBV25-1 and TRBJ2-3; D is unresolved. In germline, CDR1 is MGHDK, CDR2 SYGVNS. Trimming removed 3 bases from V and 4 bases from J, with 14 bases in between. CDR3 size: 15 residues. CDR3 amino acids: CASSDGAPRADTQYF. Here the CDR3 DNA reads TGTGCCAGCAGTGATGGCGCCCCTCGGGCAGATACGCAGTATTTT.

This chain connects TRBV5-4 to TRBJ2-1; D is unresolved. This CDR3 comprises 16 residues. Trimming took 2 bases from V and 6 from J, leaving 18 bases between them. Germline V gives CDR1 SGHNT, CDR2 YYREEE (reference sequence). CDR3 coding DNA: TGTGCCAGCAGCTTCGGTTTGGTCGCCCGACTCAATGAGCAGTTCTTC. Protein sequence: CASSFGLVARLNEQFF.

The chain carries TRBV6-6 and TRBJ2-7; 8 bases fit TRBD1. J lost 2 bases, V lost 3 bases, and 3 bases had no gene match. CDR1 is MNHNY and CDR2 is SVGAGI in the germline V gene (reference sequence). CDR3 length equals 14 residues. CDR3 sequence: CASSYGTGPYEQYF. The CDR3 DNA sequence: TGTGCCAGCAGTTATGGGACAGGCCCCTACGAGCAGTACTTC.

This clone has just a few counts. J is TRBJ2-1 and V is TRBV19, with D possibly being TRBD2 (5 bases). The length of the CDR3 is 14 residues. V was clipped by 2 bases and J by 7 bases, with 12 bases between them. In germline, CDR1 is LNHDA, CDR2 SQIVND (reference sequence). In DNA form, the CDR3 reads TGTGCCAGTAGTATAAGCGGTGTACGGAATGAGCAGTTCTTC. Protein: CASSISGVRNEQFF.

The V gene is TRBV7-2, the J gene TRBJ1-5, with 10 bases fitting TRBD1. CDR1 and CDR2 from the germline V gene are SGHTA and FQGNSA. With V trimmed by 3 bases and J by 4 bases, 6 bases remained unmatched. The CDR3 runs 16 residues. In DNA form, the CDR3 reads TGTGCCAGCAGCTTGGGGACAGGGGTTCGGAATCAGCCCCAGCATTTT. It yields the protein CASSLGTGVRNQPQHF.

The V gene is TRBV18, the J gene TRBJ2-1; TRBD1 matches at 10 bases. The CDR3 length is 18 residues. The V and J ends lost 3 bases and 0 bases, in that order; junction bases with no gene match: 8. Per the germline V gene, CDR1 is KGHSH and CDR2 is LQKENI. The CDR3: CASSPRPGQGLSYNEQFF. CDR3 DNA sequence: TGTGCCAGCTCACCCCGACCGGGACAGGGGCTCTCCTACAATGAGCAGTTCTTC.

This clone was counted a few times. This sequence joins TRBV27 and TRBJ1-2; tentative D call: TRBD1 (6 bases). V was clipped by 4 bases and J by 2 bases, with 11 bases between them. CDR1 is MNHEY, CDR2 SMNVEV, per germline (reference sequence). CDR3 length: 14 amino acids. The CDR3 loop is CASSSLGQNYGYTF. The CDR3 nucleotides read TGTGCCAGCAGTTCCCTCGGACAGAACTATGGCTACACCTTC.

This clone was observed a few times. The chain recombines TRBV27 with TRBJ2-2; possibly TRBD2 for D (5 bases). The CDR3 is 13 amino acids. In germline, CDR1 is MNHEY, CDR2 SMNVEV (reference sequence). CDR3 in DNA: TGTCAAACCGGGCGGGCAGTCACCGGGGAGCTGTTTTTT. Its protein is CQTGRAVTGELFF.

The J gene is TRBJ2-7, the V gene TRBV6-5; TRBD1 might be the D (6 bases). The CDR3 extends over 13 amino acids. The V gene lost 2 bases and the J gene lost 6 bases, with 11 bases spanning the gap. Germline-derived CDR1 and CDR2 are MNHEY and SVGAGI. CDR3 in DNA: TGTGCCAGCAGTTACGGGGGCACCTTCGAGCAGTACTTC. Translating gives CASSYGGTFEQYF.

The sample holds a few counts of this clone. The chain carries TRBV5-1 and TRBJ1-2; D unclear. The CDR3 is 12 residues long. The germline CDR1 and CDR2 sequences are SGHRS and YFSETQ. The ends were cut back, 4 bases at V and 2 bases at J, with 6 bases in the middle. CDR3 DNA: TGCGCCAGCAGCCTCCTAAACTATGGCTACACCTTC. As protein: CASSLLNYGYTF.